The sequence of this T cell receptor beta chain was determined in a study of sequential checkpoint blockade in melanoma. The protocol was immunoSEQ multiplex PCR, while the TCRdb copy is restricted to in-frame clones and leaves out a portion. Of tens of thousands of clones in the sample, about 30% were seen once. CDR1 is SGHNT, CDR2 YENEEA, per germline. The CDR3 loop spans 15 amino acids. V was cut by 4 bases and J by 9 bases, with 19 bases left in between. Many counts were recorded for this clone. Regarding treatment: randomized to nivolumab then ipilimumab (arm A) or the reverse (arm B). The chain couples TRBV11-3 to TRBJ1-3; D is unclear. This TCR derives from a human donor with melanoma. The input for sequencing was tumor tissue (inferred from file names), taken from a patient given nivolumab and ipilimumab in sequence. The CDR3 sequence is CASSSMTVELGTIYF. CDR3 bases: TGTGCCAGCAGCTCTATGACGGTCGAGTTGGGCACCATATATTTT. The variable domain in full, with the rest retrieved from reference TRBV11-3 and TRBJ1-3, is EAGVVQSPRYKIIEKKQPVAFWCNPISGHNTLYWYLQNLGQGPELLIRYENEEAVDDSQLPKDRFSAERLKGVDSTLKIQPAELGDSAVYLCASSSMTVELGTIYFGEGSWLTVV.